This TCR beta chain originates from a study of T cell responses to AZD1222 COVID-19 vaccine. Regarding the study as a whole: Donors in the cohort were predominantly white British and more often female, and clonal diversity was possibly underestimated. Increases in Spike-specific TCR breadth and depth were seen after two AZD1222 doses.

Clones were sequenced by immunoSEQ multiplex PCR, and TCRdb holds only the in-frame ones, with some missing. The sample consists of around 99,000 clones, 87% of them appearing once. CDR3 length: 12 residues. The V gene's germline CDR1 is SGHNT and CDR2 YENEEA. V was cut by 5 bases and J by 6 bases, with 7 bases left in between. This clone was seen once. Its antigen is not identified. The sequence derives from an adult in good health. This chain connects TRBV11-3 to TRBJ2-2; D gene ambiguous. The sequencing here drew on peripheral blood, taken on day 0 of AZD1222 vaccination. As DNA, the CDR3 is TGTGCCAGCAGCCCCCGTCCCGGGGAGCTGTTTTTT. Its protein product is CASSPRPGELFF.